Below, one T cell receptor beta chain is given with its context. Its specificity is not known. This CDR3 spans 12 amino acids. V lost 4 bases to trimming and J lost 6 bases; unmatched junction nucleotides: 2. The V gene's germline CDR1 is LNHDA and CDR2 SQIVND (reference sequence). The data stem from a study of graft-versus-host responses after intestinal transplantation. Produced via immunoSEQ multiplex PCR; TCRdb's table is partial and in-frame only. The sample yields roughly 99,000 clones, 92% seen once. The source of this sequence is a human donor who was the organ donor for an intestinal transplant. Here the sequenced sample was unstimulated CD8+ T cells sorted from spleen or lymph node cells, taken before transplant. This chain links TRBV19 with TRBJ2-7; the match to TRBD1 covers 8 bases. In DNA, the CDR3 is TGTGCCAGTAGTAGAACAGGGGGCGAGCAGTACTTC. Residues: CASSRTGGEQYF. The full variable domain, completed using reference TRBV19 and TRBJ2-7, is DGGITQSPKYLFRKEGQNVTLSCEQNLNHDAMYWYRQDPGQGLRLIYYSQIVNDFQKGDIAEGYSVSREKKESFPLTVTSAQKNPTAFYLCASSRTGGEQYFGPGTRLTVT.